Listed below are T cell receptor beta chains from one sample, sequenced in a study of T-cell reconstitution after alpha-beta-depleted transplantation in children. MiXCR, applied by TCRdb to the PCR reads, yields one record per CDR3 protein. Of roughly 340,000 distinct CDR3 sequences detected, around 15% appear once; the ten largest clones hold around 38%. Material: PBMCs, mostly from graft donor cells, obtained 360 days after TCRalphabeta/CD19-depleted stem cell transplant. These TCRs come from a male patient aged 2-15 years who had a stem cell transplant for acute lymphoblastic leukemia, so the T cells may come from the graft donor. Each CDR3 is given with its conserved first and last residue. Each record gives: clone size, D gene, J gene, V gene, CDR3 DNA, CDR3 protein. The D gene is left open where the match is weak. Clone sizes are given selectively: once, few, many, or a class where the clone is expanded.

>NA|TRBD1|TRBJ2-5|TRBV20-1
TGCAGTGCTACCGGGACAGGCGAGGAAGAGACCCAGTACTTC
CSATGTGEEETQYF
>NA|NA|TRBJ2-3|TRBV27
TGTGCCAGCAGCAAGGGATATGGTACGCAGTATTTT
CASSKGYGTQYF
>NA|NA|TRBJ1-1|TRBV28
TGTGCCAGCAGTTCCTCGGGGAGGAGGGCAGGGTTGACTGAAGCTTTCTTT
CASSSSGRRAGLTEAFF
>NA|NA|TRBJ2-3|TRBV6-2/TRBV6-3
TGTGCCAGCAGTTACGGGGTAGCGAGAAGCACAGATACGCAGTATTTT
CASSYGVARSTDTQYF
>few|TRBD1|TRBJ1-5|TRBV12-3/TRBV12-4
TGTGCCAGCAGTTTAGATGAGGGGGCCAGATATCAGCCCCAGCATTTT
CASSLDEGARYQPQHF
>NA|NA|TRBJ1-1|TRBV18
TGTGCCAGCTCACCACAAGTAGGTTACACCTACTTGAACACTGAAGCTTTCTTT
CASSPQVGYTYLNTEAFF
>NA|NA|TRBJ2-7|TRBV7-2
TGTGCCAGCAGCTTATCTCCAGCCTACGAGCAGTACTTC
CASSLSPAYEQYF
>few|NA|TRBJ2-1|TRBV4-1
TGCGCCAGCAGCCAAGAGGGGTTGGGGGAGCAGTTCTTC
CASSQEGLGEQFF
>NA|NA|TRBJ2-1|TRBV6-1
TGTGCCAGCAGTCCCAAAGTGGTGAATGAGCAGTTCTTC
CASSPKVVNEQFF
>NA|NA|TRBJ2-6|TRBV29-1
TGCAGCGCACGTAGCTCTGGGGCCAACGTCCTGACTTTC
CSARSSGANVLTF
>NA|NA|TRBJ2-5|TRBV5-4
TGTGCCAGCAGCATGGACAGCTACAAATCCCAAGAGACCCAGTACTTC
CASSMDSYKSQETQYF
>once|NA|TRBJ2-4|TRBV6-5
TGTGCCAGCAGTTACTCAGGCGTCAGGGGACTAGCCAAAAACATTCAGTACTTC
CASSYSGVRGLAKNIQYF
>NA|TRBD2|TRBJ2-3|TRBV7-2
TGTGCCAGCGCCAAACTAGCGTCTGACACAGATACGCAGTATTTT
CASAKLASDTDTQYF
>many|TRBD2|TRBJ2-3|TRBV12-3/TRBV12-4
TGTGCCAGCAGTCTACGTACTAGCGGTACTAGCACAGATACGCAGTATTTT
CASSLRTSGTSTDTQYF
>few|TRBD1|TRBJ2-1|TRBV12-3/TRBV12-4
TGTGCCAGCAGTACACCGGGACAGGGCCGCAATGAGCAGTTCTTC
CASSTPGQGRNEQFF
>NA|TRBD1|TRBJ1-4|TRBV12-5
TGTGCTAGTGGTCCCCCCGGACAGGTTAATGAAAAACTGTTTTTT
CASGPPGQVNEKLFF
>NA|NA|TRBJ2-7|TRBV7-8
TGTGCCAGCAGCTTTATGCGAGAATACGAGCAGTACTTC
CASSFMREYEQYF
>few|NA|TRBJ2-2|TRBV7-9
TGTGCCAGCAGCCCCAAGGGGAACACCGGGGAGCTGTTTTTT
CASSPKGNTGELFF
>NA|NA|TRBJ2-5|TRBV28
TGTGCCAGCAGTAGACTTGTCCCAGCCATAAACAAAGAGACCCAGTACTTC
CASSRLVPAINKETQYF
>many|TRBD1|TRBJ1-1|TRBV7-9
TGTGCCAGCAGCCATCGGGACAGCCCTAAAGCTTTCTTT
CASSHRDSPKAFF
>NA|NA|TRBJ2-7|TRBV27
TGTGCCAGCAGTTTTAAGGGCTCCTACGAGCAGTACTTC
CASSFKGSYEQYF
>many|TRBD2|TRBJ2-7|TRBV12-3/TRBV12-4
TGTGCCAGCGCAATGTCCGGGACTATATATACGGAGCAGTACTTC
CASAMSGTIYTEQYF
>many|NA|TRBJ1-4|TRBV10-3
TGTGCCATCAGGCGGGGGGCGGCGAGTGAAAAACTGTTTTTT
CAIRRGAASEKLFF
>few|TRBD1|TRBJ2-2|TRBV29-1
TGCAGCGCTGAGGACAGGTTAGGCACCGGGGAGCTGTTTTTT
CSAEDRLGTGELFF
>NA|NA|TRBJ2-1|TRBV4-2
TGTGCCAGCAGCCAAGAACCCTCCAAACTAGAGCAGTTCTTC
CASSQEPSKLEQFF
>NA|TRBD1|TRBJ1-1|TRBV3-1
TGTGCCAGCTGCCATCCCGGGACAGGGGACACTGAAGCTTTCTTT
CASCHPGTGDTEAFF
>many|NA|TRBJ1-4|TRBV7-9
TGTGCCAGCAGCTTAGGGCCGTGGAAGGATGAAAAACTGTTTTTT
CASSLGPWKDEKLFF
>NA|TRBD1|TRBJ2-1|TRBV24-1
TGTGCCTCGGGACAGGGTGGCAACAATGAGCAGTTCTTC
CASGQGGNNEQFF
>few|NA|TRBJ1-1|TRBV12-3/TRBV12-4
TGTGCCAGCAGCTGGACAGATCGATTCACTGAAGCTTTCTTT
CASSWTDRFTEAFF
>NA|TRBD2|TRBJ2-3|TRBV11-2
TGTGCCAGCAGCTTAGACCATTGGGGACTAGCGGGGTCTGGGGATACGCAGTATTTT
CASSLDHWGLAGSGDTQYF
>NA|NA|TRBJ2-1|TRBV20-1
TGCAGTGCTAGAGGTATACAGGACAATGAGCAGTTCTTC
CSARGIQDNEQFF
>NA|TRBD2|TRBJ2-3|TRBV7-8
TGTGCCAGCAGCTTTTTTTCGGCGGGAGGGGGGAGAGATACGCAGTATTTT
CASSFFSAGGGRDTQYF
>NA|NA|TRBJ1-2|TRBV4-2
TGTGCCAGCAGCCAAGACCCCGGTAGATATGCTAACTATGGCTACACCTTC
CASSQDPGRYANYGYTF
>NA|NA|TRBJ2-1|TRBV10-3
TGTGCCATCAGTGGCGGGACCCGCTCCTACAATGAGCAGTTCTTC
CAISGGTRSYNEQFF
>NA|TRBD2|TRBJ2-7|TRBV5-1
TGCGCCAGCAGCTTGTACTCGAGCGGGAGTGTCGAGCAGTACTTC
CASSLYSSGSVEQYF
>NA|NA|TRBJ1-1|TRBV5-1
TGCGCCAGCAGCTTGTCCTTCGCCAAGCCCCCCCAACAGGCGGCTTTCTTT
CASSLSFAKPPQQAAFF
>NA|NA|TRBJ2-1|TRBV4-1
TGCGCCAGCAGCTACCAGCGGGAGACAGGGTACAATGAGCAGTTCTTC
CASSYQRETGYNEQFF